A selection of T cell receptor beta chains follows, all from one sample in a study of cytomegalovirus exposure and HLA in healthy donors. Sequencing was performed with immunoSEQ multiplex PCR; in TCRdb, only in-frame clones are kept and a portion is missing. This table holds approximately 140,000 clones, roughly 79% found once. The sequencing input was PBMCs. The source is a man between 18 and 29 years old in good health and CMV-seronegative. CDR3s include the opening cysteine and the closing phenylalanine or tryptophan. Some rows have no size entry. The others give once, few or many, or a class for an expanded clone.

v_gene	j_gene	abundance	CDR3aa
TRBV9	TRBJ2-3	NA	CASSVVTQGEFTDTQYF
TRBV4-2	TRBJ2-7	NA	CASSQDLSSVGYEQYF
TRBV11-2	TRBJ1-2	once	CASSLRGIDYGYTF
TRBV11-2	TRBJ2-7	NA	CASSGGIFDEQYF
TRBV19	TRBJ1-1	NA	CASSIEGSGLGTEAFF
TRBV5-1	TRBJ2-7	NA	CASSLDPSGGLLNEQYF
TRBV5-1	TRBJ2-5	NA	CASSLRGTYQETQYF
TRBV9	TRBJ1-2	NA	CASSVSSGFYGYTF
TRBV29-1	TRBJ1-2	NA	CSVWGQGNHSYTF
TRBV7-9	TRBJ1-4	NA	CSSSPGRGSNEKLFF
TRBV6-6	TRBJ1-5	NA	CASSPQRGGLSQPQHF
TRBV9	TRBJ2-5	NA	CASSVRQGARETQYF
TRBV19	TRBJ1-2	NA	CASNDEGAGTGGYGYTF
TRBV7-2	TRBJ1-4	NA	CASSLRQGYEKLFF
TRBV4-1	TRBJ1-4	NA	CASSLPWASNEKLFF
TRBV27	TRBJ1-5	NA	CASSSIDGGGQPQHF
TRBV6-5	TRBJ1-1	few	CASTLTGDGGTEAFF
TRBV2	TRBJ2-1	NA	CASRQGAGQFF
TRBV5-1	TRBJ2-2	few	CASSSGPAGPTGELFF
TRBV7-2	TRBJ2-7	few	CASSPRTSGGVVEQYF
TRBV7-2	TRBJ1-2	few	CASSLAVSGYGYTF
TRBV5-4	TRBJ2-3	NA	CASSFHRGQSDTQYF
TRBV30	TRBJ1-6	NA	CAWEGVGSPLHF
TRBV19	TRBJ2-7	NA	CASSISGRLAYEQYF
TRBV15	TRBJ1-1	NA	CATSRAGTGVQGEAFF
TRBV29-1	TRBJ2-2	NA	CSVLEENTGELFF
TRBV14	TRBJ2-1	NA	CASSRGGHSYNEQFF
TRBV9	TRBJ1-6	NA	CASSVDGRRNSPLHF
TRBV7-9	TRBJ1-6	NA	CASRGGVEYNSPLHF
TRBV14	TRBJ1-2	NA	CASSQDLVFGWEGNYGYTF
TRBV5-6	TRBJ1-1	NA	CASSLGAHGQEAFF
TRBV25-1	TRBJ1-1	NA	CASLRGTEAFF
TRBV6-5	TRBJ1-6	few	CASSYGGAQNSPLHF
TRBV20-1	TRBJ1-6	NA	CSAGNSPLHF
TRBV2	TRBJ1-6	once	CASRSLTGSRSPLHF
TRBV5-5	TRBJ1-2	NA	CASSLARGRYTF
TRBV10-3	TRBJ2-1	NA	CAISELTVGANEQFF
TRBV27	TRBJ1-5	NA	CASSSNSQGIHQPQHF
TRBV14	TRBJ2-2	few	CASDRVGTGELFF
TRBV6-1	TRBJ1-1	NA	CASITGFTEAFF
TRBV29-1	TRBJ1-3	NA	CSVRTGGDIKTSGNTIYF
TRBV7-9	TRBJ2-7	NA	CSSSLGGGRNYEQYF
TRBV4-3	TRBJ1-2	NA	CASSQDSAGGGDGYTF
TRBV10-3	TRBJ2-1	NA	CAISMSQGNEQFF
TRBV19	TRBJ2-3	NA	CASRIKGQGTDTQYF
TRBV10-3	TRBJ2-7	once	CAISESTGGKLSYEQYF
TRBV2	TRBJ1-5	NA	CASSIRGNQPQHF
TRBV7-9	TRBJ2-7	NA	CASSRAADYEQYF
TRBV6-1	TRBJ2-7	NA	CASSEYSYEQYF
TRBV9	TRBJ2-1	NA	CASSDSPTVSSYNEQFF
TRBV30	TRBJ1-1	NA	CAWSAGAGWGTEAFF
TRBV4-1	TRBJ1-5	NA	CASSQDLHSGQGGSQPQHF
TRBV19	TRBJ1-2	once	CASSGGTYGYTF
TRBV12-5	TRBJ1-4	NA	CASGLVNYGGEDVEKLFF
TRBV5-6	TRBJ2-6	NA	CASSPSTGTGANVLTF
TRBV25-1	TRBJ1-1	NA	CASSQNTEAFF
TRBV7-9	TRBJ2-1	NA	CASSLGEGLAADNEQFF
TRBV5-6	TRBJ2-6	NA	CASSLGPQGLGGANVLTF
TRBV12-5	TRBJ2-1	NA	CASGLEVGAYYNEQFF
TRBV10-1	TRBJ1-4	NA	CASSESKASGVEREKLFF